Below are 25 T cell receptor beta chains sequenced from a single sample in a study of blood T cell repertoires in COVID-19. The method was immunoSEQ multiplex PCR; TCRdb's version includes in-frame clones alone and lacks a portion of them. The table shows approximately 200,000 clones, with approximately 81% occurring only once. Material: peripheral blood. These receptors originate from a man in his forties or fifties with acute or convalescent COVID-19.

The chain couples TRBV27 to TRBJ1-6, with TRBD1 as a possible D gene (6 bases). Per germline, CDR1 MNHEY and CDR2 SMNVEV (reference sequence). This CDR3 has 13 residues. The V and J ends lost 6 bases and 6 bases respectively, with 9 bases between them. CDR3 coding DNA: TGTGCCAGCAGCAACAGGGTTAATTCACCCCTCCACTTT. Translation gives CASSNRVNSPLHF.

V and J are TRBV10-3 and TRBJ1-1, with 8 bases aligning to TRBD1. V dropped 8 bases and J dropped 0; count of bases not matched to a gene: 8. The CDR3 loop spans 15 amino acids. Per the germline V gene, CDR1 is ENHRY and CDR2 is SYGVKD. CDR3 sequence (DNA): TGTGCCATCGTGCGGGCAGGGGGCCTGAACACTGAAGCTTTCTTT. It yields the protein CAIVRAGGLNTEAFF.

This rearrangement joins TRBV5-4 to TRBJ2-7, with TRBD1 matching 7 bases. This CDR3 comprises 13 residues. Germline assignment: CDR1 SGHNT and CDR2 YYREEE (reference sequence). Germline trimming cut 4 bases from V and 2 bases from J; bases unmatched to any gene: 3. CDR3 in amino acids: CASSLQGAYEQYF. The CDR3 DNA sequence: TGTGCCAGCAGCCTCCAGGGGGCCTACGAGCAGTACTTC.

This sequence joins TRBV15 and TRBJ1-2; 8 bases map to TRBD1. The V and J ends lost 0 bases and 13 bases, in that order; junction bases with no gene match: 13. The CDR3 extends over 15 amino acids. Germline V CDR1 and CDR2: LNHNV, YYDKDF (reference sequence). CDR3 sequence: CATSRDLGTGEGSTF. CDR3 in DNA: TGTGCCACCAGCAGAGATCTTGGGACAGGAGAGGGTAGCACCTTC.

The V and J genes are TRBV11-2 and TRBJ1-2, with 8 bases identical to TRBD1. The CDR3 has 14 amino acids. The germline gives CDR1 SGHAT, CDR2 FQNNGV. The trim removed 4 bases at V and 6 bases at J, leaving 7 bases unmatched. CDR3 sequence reads: CASSSDRASHGYTF. DNA for the CDR3: TGTGCCAGCAGCTCGGACAGGGCATCCCATGGCTACACCTTC.

V and J are TRBV2 and TRBJ2-3; 13 positions agree with TRBD2. With 4 bases clipped from V and 7 bases from J, the junction kept 2 bases outside the gene matches. The CDR3 sequence is 14 residues long. Germline loops: CDR1 SNHLY, CDR2 FYNNEI. DNA for the CDR3: TGTGCCAGCAGTGGGACTAGCGGGGGATATACGCAGTATTTT. This encodes CASSGTSGGYTQYF.

This clone was detected once. The chain links TRBV5-1 to TRBJ1-4; 9 positions agree with TRBD1. The CDR3 runs to 15 residues. With V trimmed by 0 bases and J by 8 bases, 5 bases remained unmatched. Germline V gene data show CDR1 as SGHRS and CDR2 as YFSETQ. The CDR3 loop is CASSLAGQGGEKLFF. The CDR3 DNA reads TGCGCCAGCAGCTTGGCGGGACAGGGAGGGGAAAAACTGTTTTTT.

V gene TRBV27 combines with J gene TRBJ1-4; D unclear. The germline V gene encodes CDR1 MNHEY and CDR2 SMNVEV (reference sequence). CDR3 length equals 14 residues. V lost 6 bases and J 0 bases, leaving 8 bases between the germline ends. The CDR3 reads CASRGFATNEKLFF. The CDR3 DNA reads TGTGCCAGCAGGGGCTTTGCAACTAATGAAAAACTGTTTTTT. Looking up the rest from reference TRBV27 and TRBJ1-4 gives the full variable domain: EAQVTQNPRYLITVTGKKLTVTCSQNMNHEYMSWYRQDPGLGLRQIYYSMNVEVTDKGDVPEGYKVSRKEKRNFPLILESPSPNQTSLYFCASRGFATNEKLFFGSGTQLSVL.

The rearrangement joins TRBV15 to TRBJ1-1; TRBD1 aligns across 8 bases. J lost 1 base, V lost 1 base, and 2 bases had no gene match. Looked up from germline, CDR1 is LNHNV and CDR2 is YYDKDF (reference sequence). The CDR3 runs 15 residues. The CDR3 spells CATSRGGTGNTEAFF. The CDR3 nucleotides are TGTGCCACCAGCAGAGGCGGGACAGGGAACACTGAAGCTTTCTTT.

V usage is TRBV3-1 (or the pseudogene TRBV3-2) and J usage is TRBJ2-3; weak D call: TRBD2 (6 bases). There are 14 residues in the CDR3. Germline V gene data show CDR1 as LGHDT and CDR2 as YNNKEL (reference sequence). V lost 4 bases to trimming and J lost 8 bases, with 16 bases between them. CDR3 nucleotide sequence: TGTGCCAGCAGCCTGACTAGGACCATGGGTACGCAGTATTTT. Its protein is CASSLTRTMGTQYF.

This chain connects TRBV5-1 to TRBJ1-2; TRBD1 might be the D (5 bases). V lost 3 bases to trimming and J lost 8 bases, with 17 bases between them. The CDR3 spans 14 residues. Germline V gene data show CDR1 as SGHRS and CDR2 as YFSETQ. For the CDR3, the DNA is TGCGCCAGCAGCTATTCAGGGAAGGGTCGGGGCTACACCTTC. Its translation is CASSYSGKGRGYTF.

The genes are TRBV9 and TRBJ2-2; weak D call: TRBD1 (7 bases). The CDR3 is 16 amino acids. Germline V gives CDR1 SGDLS, CDR2 YYNGEE. V shed 0 bases and J shed 7 bases, with 16 bases lying between them. The CDR3 DNA reads as TGTGCCAGCAGCGTAGCGACAGGGAGGTTGGGCGGGGAGCTGTTTTTT. This encodes CASSVATGRLGGELFF. The whole variable domain, filled in from reference TRBV9 and TRBJ2-2, reads DSGVTQTPKHLITATGQRVTLRCSPRSGDLSVYWYQQSLDQGLQFLIQYYNGEERAKGNILERFSAQQFPDLHSELNLSSLELGDSALYFCASSVATGRLGGELFFGEGSRLTVL.

The V and J genes are TRBV7-9 and TRBJ1-3; 10 bases are shared with TRBD1. This CDR3 is built from 17 residues. The junction had 4 bases not matched to a gene; V was cut back by 2 bases and J by 0 bases. Germline V gives CDR1 SEHNR, CDR2 FQNEAQ (reference sequence). The CDR3 sequence: CASSLPGTGDSGNTIYF. CDR3 coding DNA: TGTGCCAGCAGCTTACCTGGGACAGGGGACTCTGGAAACACCATATATTTT.

The chain has TRBV5-1 and TRBJ2-7, with D perhaps TRBD2 (6 bases). This CDR3 has 16 amino acids. Germline assignment: CDR1 SGHRS and CDR2 YFSETQ. V shed 4 bases and J shed 3 bases, with 20 bases lying between them. The CDR3 is CASSTVSGTDYYEQYF. In nucleotides, the CDR3 is TGCGCCAGCAGCACCGTCTCCGGGACTGATTACTACGAGCAGTACTTC.

V and J are TRBV6-2 or TRBV6-3 and TRBJ2-3, with 7 bases aligning to TRBD2. The junction had 9 bases not matched to a gene; V was cut back by 6 bases and J by 6 bases. The germline CDR1 and CDR2 sequences are MNHEY and SVGEGT. The CDR3 is 14 residues long. In nucleotides, the CDR3 is TGTGCCAGCAGCCTCCTAGCGGAGGGGGATACGCAGTATTTT. Amino acid sequence: CASSLLAEGDTQYF.

This clone was recorded only once. The chain recombines TRBV5-8 with TRBJ1-6; 8 bases agree with TRBD1. The CDR3 sequence is 15 residues long. Losses at the gene ends were 1 base for V and 6 bases for J; bases not matched to a gene: 3. Germline loops: CDR1 SGHTS, CDR2 YDEGEE. This CDR3 reads CASSLKQGVNSPLHF. CDR3 sequence (DNA): TGTGCCAGCAGCTTGAAACAGGGGGTTAATTCACCCCTCCACTTT.

The chain couples TRBV19 to TRBJ1-5, with 9 bases identical to TRBD1. This CDR3 spans 16 amino acids. The ends lost 9 bases at V and 6 bases at J; junction bases unmatched: 15. Looked up from germline, CDR1 is LNHDA and CDR2 is SQIVND (reference sequence). In DNA form, the CDR3 reads TGTGCCAGCTGTTCGGGACAGGGAGGGTGGAGTCAGCCCCAGCATTTT. This gives the protein CASCSGQGGWSQPQHF.

CDR3 sequence: CASSWEDRGDTEAFF. Written as DNA, the CDR3 is TGTGCCAGCAGCTGGGAAGACAGGGGGGACACTGAAGCTTTCTTT. The chain links TRBV7-8 to TRBJ1-1, with TRBD1 matching 9 bases. The V gene end was trimmed by 4 bases and the J gene end by 3 bases; junction bases not matched to a gene: 6. This CDR3 is 15 amino acids long. Per the germline V gene, CDR1 is SGHVS and CDR2 is FQNEAQ.

The J gene is TRBJ2-1, the V gene TRBV24-1, with TRBD1 as a possible D gene (6 bases). Trimming cost V 3 bases and J 7 bases, with 21 bases left between them. The CDR3 has 17 residues. Germline CDR1 and CDR2: KGHDR and SFDVKD. The CDR3 DNA sequence: TGTGCCACCAGTGATACTCTCGGGTGGGGGCAGGGGAATGAGCAGTTCTTC. Encoded protein: CATSDTLGWGQGNEQFF.

This clone has a count of ten or more. The chain has TRBV19 and TRBJ2-3, with 7 bases fitting TRBD1. The trim removed 5 bases at V and 4 bases at J, leaving 15 bases unmatched. Per the germline V gene, CDR1 is LNHDA and CDR2 is SQIVND (reference sequence). There are 17 residues in the CDR3. CDR3: CASSPRRQGYLADTQYF. The CDR3 nucleotides are TGTGCCAGTAGTCCCCGGCGACAGGGTTACTTGGCAGATACGCAGTATTTT.

This chain joins TRBV30 and TRBJ1-5; 7 bases match TRBD1. The CDR3 contains 14 residues. Trimming removed 2 bases from V and 6 bases from J; junction bases left unmatched: 7. The germline V gene has CDR1 GTSNPN and CDR2 SVGIG (reference sequence). Here the CDR3 reads CAWSTEGTAQPQHF. The CDR3 nucleotides are TGTGCCTGGAGTACGGAAGGGACAGCTCAGCCCCAGCATTTT.

The gene calls are TRBV2 and TRBJ1-6; no definite D call. From germline, CDR1 is SNHLY and CDR2 FYNNEI. The CDR3 has 16 amino acids. Trimming cost V 6 bases and J 0 bases, with 12 bases left between them. CDR3 bases: TGTGCCAGCAGGGCAGGCGAGAGCTCCTATAATTCACCCCTCCACTTT. Translated, it gives CASRAGESSYNSPLHF.

The chain is built from TRBV7-2 and TRBJ2-2; D is perhaps TRBD2 (7 bases). The CDR3 is 15 amino acids. Germline values: CDR1 SGHTA, CDR2 FQGNSA. V dropped 7 bases and J dropped 4 bases, with 16 bases sitting between them. The CDR3 sequence: CASTPQRGGTGELFF. DNA for the CDR3: TGTGCCAGCACCCCCCAGAGGGGGGGCACCGGGGAGCTGTTTTTT.

The J gene is TRBJ2-1, the V gene TRBV4-1, with D possibly matching TRBD1 (6 bases). V shed 0 bases and J shed 2 bases, with 11 bases lying between them. Germline lookup yields CDR1 MGHRA and CDR2 YSYEKL. This CDR3 spans 16 amino acids. The CDR3 sequence is CASSQDWDTTYNEQFF. For the CDR3, the DNA is TGCGCCAGCAGCCAAGATTGGGACACTACCTACAATGAGCAGTTCTTC.

This chain links TRBV24-1 with TRBJ1-2, with 7 bases fitting TRBD1. Germline assignment: CDR1 KGHDR and CDR2 SFDVKD. The CDR3 has 15 residues. J gave up 4 bases and V 3 bases, and 7 bases lay outside the gene matches. As DNA, the CDR3 is TGTGCCACCAGTGATCCCACGGGACAGAGCTATGGCTACACCTTC. Translating gives CATSDPTGQSYGYTF.